These 26 T cell receptor beta chains share one sample of origin, sequenced in a study of blood T cell repertoires in COVID-19. Measured with immunoSEQ multiplex PCR; TCRdb has only the in-frame clones, and not every one. The table has fewer than 50,000 clones, more than 75% seen once. The sample was peripheral blood. The source of these receptors is a middle-aged man with active COVID-19.

The CDR3 DNA reads as TGTGCCAGCTCCCAGGACAGGTCCGAGCAGTACTTC. Translation: CASSQDRSEQYF. The gene calls are TRBV18 and TRBJ2-7, with 7 bases matching TRBD1. With V trimmed by 6 bases and J by 6 bases, 5 bases remained unmatched. CDR1 is KGHSH, CDR2 LQKENI, per germline. The CDR3 length is 12 residues.

J is TRBJ2-1 and V is TRBV5-5, with a tentative D call TRBD1 (5 bases). Germline CDR1 is SGHKS and CDR2 is YYEKEE (reference sequence). The V end lost 2 bases, the J end lost 5 bases, and 20 bases lay between the germline ends. This CDR3 is 17 amino acids long. The CDR3 spells CASSFDLFSDKDNEQFF. The CDR3 bases are TGTGCCAGCAGCTTTGACCTATTTTCGGACAAAGACAATGAGCAGTTCTTC.

This clone was detected only once. This chain joins TRBV5-4 and TRBJ2-1; 11 bases are a match to TRBD1. The CDR3 is made up of 17 amino acids. Trimming took 1 base from V and 8 from J; bases not matched to a gene: 11. Germline values: CDR1 SGHNT, CDR2 YYREEE (reference sequence). CDR3 amino acids: CASSLWLGTGGSDEQFF. The CDR3 DNA reads as TGTGCCAGCAGCTTGTGGCTAGGGACAGGGGGGTCCGATGAGCAGTTCTTC.

This chain links TRBV6-2 or TRBV6-3 with TRBJ2-4; 11 nucleotides agree with TRBD1. The CDR3 totals 14 residues. Unmatched junction bases numbered 3, after V lost 6 bases and J lost 5 bases. CDR1 and CDR2 from the germline V gene are MNHEY and SVGEGT. CDR3 nucleotides: TGTGCCAGCAGCCGGACAGGGGGCGAAAACATTCAGTACTTC. Its translation: CASSRTGGENIQYF.

V is TRBV7-9 and J is TRBJ2-3, with 14 nucleotides matching TRBD2. V shed 4 bases and J 1 base; nucleotides not matched to a gene: 4. The germline CDR1 and CDR2 sequences are SEHNR and FQNEAQ (reference sequence). The CDR3 is 17 residues long. The chain's CDR3 is CASSSGLAGARTDTQYF. In nucleotides, the CDR3 is TGTGCCAGCAGCTCGGGACTAGCGGGGGCCCGCACAGATACGCAGTATTTT.

The rearrangement uses TRBV6-5 and TRBJ1-2, with D unresolved. The CDR3 contains 14 residues. The germline V and J ends were trimmed by 5 bases and 3 bases, with 13 bases remaining between them. Per germline, CDR1 MNHEY and CDR2 SVGAGI. The CDR3 region is CASSISESYYGYTF. The CDR3, as DNA: TGTGCCAGCAGTATATCCGAGAGCTACTATGGCTACACCTTC.

The count of this clone is one. CDR3 sequence reads: CASGSGENTEAFF. Here the CDR3 DNA reads TGTGCCAGCGGCTCAGGGGAGAACACTGAAGCTTTCTTT. The J gene is TRBJ1-1, the V gene TRBV6-5; possible D gene TRBD1, 6 bases. V lost 8 bases and J 1 base, leaving 11 bases between the germline ends. Germline V gene lookup returns CDR1 MNHEY and CDR2 SVGAGI. CDR3 length equals 13 residues.

This chain joins TRBV18 and TRBJ2-7; 8 bases are shared with TRBD1. Germline loops: CDR1 KGHSH, CDR2 LQKENI. Germline trimming cut 3 bases from V and 4 bases from J; bases unmatched to any gene: 8. The CDR3 totals 15 residues. CDR3 loop: CASSPGQGVMYEQYF. The CDR3 DNA is TGTGCCAGCTCACCTGGACAGGGAGTAATGTACGAGCAGTACTTC.

The genes are TRBV11-1 and TRBJ2-2, with 7 bases that match TRBD1. CDR1 is SGHAT and CDR2 is FQDESV in the germline V gene (reference sequence). Trimming at V came to 2 bases and at J to 4 bases, leaving 1 base not matched to a gene. There are 14 residues in the CDR3. The CDR3, as DNA: TGTGCCAGCAGCTTAAACAGGGGCACCGGGGAGCTGTTTTTT. This gives the protein CASSLNRGTGELFF.

A remark on this clone: An end of the junction differs from the germline gene, which may be a read error. The chain combines TRBV7-7 with TRBJ1-1; D not resolved. The germline V gene encodes CDR1 SSHAT and CDR2 FNYEAQ (reference sequence). The CDR3 consists of 13 residues. CDR3 nucleotides: TGTGCTAGCAGCTTCAGGAAAGACACTGAAGCTTTCTTT. Its translation is CASSFRKDTEAFF. The complete variable domain, with remaining parts taken from reference TRBV7-7 and TRBJ1-1, reads GAGVSQSPRYKVTKRGQDVTLRCDPISSHATLYWYQQALGQGPEFLTYFNYEAQPDKSGLPSDRFSAERPEGSISTLTIQRTEQRDSAMYRCASSFRKDTEAFFGQGTRLTVV.

The CDR3 is CASSFRQDHKETQYF. The CDR3 DNA reads as TGTGCCAGCAGCTTTAGACAGGACCACAAAGAGACCCAGTACTTC. The genes are TRBV7-9 and TRBJ2-5; D might be TRBD1 (6 bases). In germline, CDR1 is SEHNR, CDR2 FQNEAQ (reference sequence). Trimming cost V 3 bases and J 3 bases, with 14 bases left between them. The CDR3 runs 15 residues. Full variable domain (outside the CDR3, taken from reference TRBV7-9 and TRBJ2-5): DTGVSQNPRHKITKRGQNVTFRCDPISEHNRLYWYRQTLGQGPEFLTYFQNEAQLEKSRLLSDRFSAERPKGSFSTLEIQRTEQGDSAMYLCASSFRQDHKETQYFGPGTRLLVL.

This chain joins TRBV6-1 and TRBJ1-6, with TRBD1 matching over 8 bases. J gave up 3 bases and V 1 base, and 8 bases lay outside the gene matches. Germline CDR1 reads MNHNS; CDR2 reads SASEGT. This CDR3 is 18 amino acids long. CDR3 region: CASSEGPGTGIYNSPLHF. The CDR3 DNA is TGTGCCAGCAGTGAAGGTCCCGGGACAGGCATCTATAATTCACCCCTCCACTTT.

J is TRBJ1-1 and V is TRBV28, with D perhaps TRBD1 (5 bases). This CDR3 is built from 13 residues. V was shortened by 2 bases and J by 9 bases, with 13 bases between the two germline ends. Germline V CDR1 and CDR2: MDHEN, SYDVKM. CDR3 loop: CASSLRQGRKAFF. As DNA, the CDR3 is TGTGCCAGCAGTTTACGGCAGGGAAGAAAAGCTTTCTTT.

The chain is built from TRBV11-2 and TRBJ2-3; no clear D. The CDR3 has 12 amino acids. Germline CDR1 is SGHAT and CDR2 is FQNNGV. Deletions cut 9 bases from V and 0 bases from J, with 7 bases between. CDR3 bases: TGTGCCAGTAAAGCGAGCACAGATACGCAGTATTTT. Protein sequence: CASKASTDTQYF.

This sequence joins TRBV5-1 and TRBJ2-5; D is perhaps TRBD2 (6 bases). CDR3 length equals 14 residues. Germline V gene data show CDR1 as SGHRS and CDR2 as YFSETQ. V lost 4 bases and J 5 bases, leaving 15 bases between the germline ends. The CDR3 region has the DNA TGCGCCAGCAGCCTCATGGAGGGCGACGAGACCCAGTACTTC. Protein: CASSLMEGDETQYF.

The chain links TRBV15 to TRBJ2-1, with D perhaps matching TRBD2 (5 bases). This CDR3 comprises 16 residues. Germline V gene sequence: CDR1 LNHNV, CDR2 YYDKDF (reference sequence). V lost 0 bases and J lost 6, with 15 bases in between. CDR3 in amino acids: CATSRDRGSGLNEQFF. DNA of the CDR3: TGTGCCACCAGCAGAGATCGCGGCAGCGGCCTCAATGAGCAGTTCTTC.

V and J are TRBV18 and TRBJ1-3; D is uncertain. Trimming shortened V by 3 bases and J by 0 bases, and 12 bases separated the two germline ends. CDR3 length: 16 amino acids. The germline gives CDR1 KGHSH, CDR2 LQKENI. Written as DNA, the CDR3 is TGTGCCAGCTCACCGGGAGCCCTCAGCTCTGGAAACACCATATATTTT. Encoded protein: CASSPGALSSGNTIYF.

The V call is TRBV7-9, the J call TRBJ1-2; TRBD1 matches at 10 bases. The V gene's germline CDR1 is SEHNR and CDR2 FQNEAQ (reference sequence). CDR3 size: 15 residues. The V segment lost 5 bases and the J segment 3 bases; nucleotides outside the gene matches: 6. The CDR3 is CASSATGGSDYGYTF. CDR3 nucleotides: TGTGCCAGCAGCGCGACAGGGGGCAGCGACTATGGCTACACCTTC.

The J gene is TRBJ1-5, the V gene TRBV21-1. TRBV21-1 is classified as a pseudogene. The CDR3 loop spans 20 amino acids. In nucleotides, the CDR3 is TGTGCCAGCAGTCCTGGCGGGGGCAGGGCGATAGTTTATAGCAATCAGCCCCAGCATTTT. The encoded protein is CASSPGGGRAIVYSNQPQHF.

This clone was picked up a small number of times. This chain connects TRBV14 to TRBJ1-5, with 10 bases identical to TRBD1. V dropped 1 base and J dropped 6; count of bases not matched to a gene: 6. The CDR3 contains 16 residues. The germline V gene has CDR1 SGHDN and CDR2 FVKESK. This CDR3 is CASSQAWDRGFQPQHF. In nucleotides, the CDR3 is TGTGCCAGCAGCCAAGCCTGGGACAGGGGCTTTCAGCCCCAGCATTTT. Full variable domain (missing parts from reference TRBV14 and TRBJ1-5): EAGVTQFPSHSVIEKGQTVTLRCDPISGHDNLYWYRRVMGKEIKFLLHFVKESKQDESGMPNNRFLAERTGGTYSTLKVQPAELEDSGVYFCASSQAWDRGFQPQHFGDGTRLSIL.

The rearrangement joins TRBV18 to TRBJ1-2; TRBD1 might be the D (5 bases). This CDR3 spans 15 amino acids. Trimming left V 3 bases short and J 6 bases short, with 17 bases between. The germline V gene has CDR1 KGHSH and CDR2 LQKENI. The CDR3 sequence: CASSPDSTLSDGYTF. Written as DNA, the CDR3 is TGTGCCAGCTCACCCGACAGTACACTAAGCGATGGCTACACCTTC.

The chain joins TRBV7-8 to TRBJ2-7; D ambiguous. The CDR3 is made up of 12 amino acids. CDR1 and CDR2 from the germline V gene are SGHVS and FQNEAQ. Trimming pared 3 bases from V and 3 bases from J, leaving 6 bases between. CDR3 loop: CASSFRDYEQYF. The CDR3 bases are TGTGCCAGCAGCTTTAGAGACTACGAGCAGTACTTC.

The gene calls are TRBV5-1 and TRBJ2-6, with a weak D call TRBD2 (5 bases). CDR1 is SGHRS and CDR2 is YFSETQ in the germline V gene. The CDR3 has 18 residues. V dropped 1 base and J dropped 0 bases, with 14 bases sitting between them. CDR3 sequence (DNA): TGCGCCAGCAGCTTGACGGGGATAGGGTCCTCTGGGGCCAACGTCCTGACTTTC. Translation gives CASSLTGIGSSGANVLTF.

The V call is TRBV5-1, the J call TRBJ2-7; tentative D call: TRBD1 (6 bases). The CDR3 loop spans 14 amino acids. Trimming pared 3 bases from V and 0 bases from J, leaving 10 bases between. The germline CDR1 and CDR2 sequences are SGHRS and YFSETQ. CDR3 sequence: CASSSSTGSYEQYF. The CDR3, as DNA: TGCGCCAGCAGCTCCTCGACAGGCTCCTACGAGCAGTACTTC. Full variable domain (outside the CDR3, taken from reference TRBV5-1 and TRBJ2-7): KAGVTQTPRYLIKTRGQQVTLSCSPISGHRSVSWYQQTPGQGLQFLFEYFSETQRNKGNFPGRFSGRQFSNSRSEMNVSTLELGDSALYLCASSSSTGSYEQYFGPGTRLTVT.

The chain uses TRBV5-1 and TRBJ1-6; D unclear. V lost 1 base and J lost 7, with 9 bases in between. CDR3 length equals 14 residues. Looked up from germline, CDR1 is SGHRS and CDR2 is YFSETQ. The CDR3 region has the DNA TGCGCCAGCAGCTTGACACCCCCCAATTCACCCCTCCACTTT. Its translation is CASSLTPPNSPLHF. Using reference TRBV5-1 and TRBJ1-6 for the parts outside the CDR3, the full variable domain is KAGVTQTPRYLIKTRGQQVTLSCSPISGHRSVSWYQQTPGQGLQFLFEYFSETQRNKGNFPGRFSGRQFSNSRSEMNVSTLELGDSALYLCASSLTPPNSPLHFGNGTRLTVT.

In this sample, this clone turned up once. As DNA, the CDR3 is TGTGCCAGCACCAACTCGGCAGGAAGGTCCTACGAGCAGTACTTC. Its translation is CASTNSAGRSYEQYF. The chain links TRBV28 to TRBJ2-7; D unresolved. This CDR3 is built from 15 residues. Trimming took off 7 bases at V and 1 base at J, with 17 bases between the two ends. CDR1 is MDHEN and CDR2 is SYDVKM in the germline V gene.